This T cell receptor (beta chain) derives from a study of blood T cells in healthy people across ages. For the second PCR, which ran for about 6 to 12 cycles, a sample-barcoded 5' primer and a J-beta primer mix were used. TCRdb processed the 5' RACE reads anew with MiXCR; each CDR3 protein has one entry. Of 700,000 to 850,000 distinct CDR3 sequences listed, roughly 40% were seen once; the top ten hold under 15%. In this sample, this clonotype turned up a few times. Germline V CDR1 and CDR2: MNHEY, SMNVEV (reference sequence). V trimming: 8 bases; J trimming: 5 bases; junction bases outside the gene matches: 7. The CDR3 spans 15 residues.

The chain recombines TRBV27 with TRBJ2-3, with TRBD2 matching 13 bases. Sequences were obtained from blood. This TCR came from a man between 18 and 29 years old in good health. This CDR3 is CASGGLAGKRDTQYF. DNA of the CDR3: TGTGCCAGCGGGGGACTAGCGGGGAAGCGAGATACGCAGTATTTT.